The clone carrying this T cell receptor beta chain showed up just a few times. The antigen is unknown. This specimen comes from a study of CD8+CD57+ T cells in acquired aplastic anemia. Whole-study context: Each DNA sample taken from sorted CD4+ and CD8+ cells came to 3 to 4 ug on average. CD4+ cells from healthy donors averaged about 9.8 million reads. General study findings and limits: Comparison of patients with controls identified around 30 shared CD8+ CDR3 sequences. Patients versus controls showed no significant CD8+ Simpson's diversity difference.

The ends lost 2 bases at V and 1 base at J; junction bases unmatched: 9. The CDR3 spans 18 residues. CDR1 is SGHTA and CDR2 is FQGNSA in the germline V gene. TCR beta VDJ and CDR3 profiling used genomic DNA as template. TCRdb fed the reads into MiXCR, producing one record per CDR3 protein. The sample has around 170,000 distinct CDR3 sequences, 55% to 70% seen once; the top ten hold 45%. The TCR was taken from a human donor in good health. The rearrangement uses TRBV7-2 and TRBJ2-2, with TRBD1 matching 8 bases. Sequencing was done on a sample of sorted CD4+, CD8+, or CD8+CD57+ T cells (not recorded which) from PBMCs. The CDR3 DNA reads as TGTGCCAGCAGCTTAAAGTTTCAGGGGGCTCAGAACACCGGGGAGCTGTTTTTT. This translates into CASSLKFQGAQNTGELFF.